Listed here are 31 T cell receptor beta chains from one sample, sequenced in a study of spatial heterogeneity in lung cancer. As to time point: blood at routine non-recurrence follow-up after resection. Using its own MiXCR run on the 5' RACE reads, TCRdb lists one record per CDR3 protein. The sample has 35,000 to 45,000 distinct CDR3 sequences, approximately 8% seen once. This material consisted of PBMCs, taken at follow-up. The receptor set was obtained from a male donor with early-stage non-small cell lung cancer.

The rearrangement links TRBV10-1 to TRBJ1-2; 8 bases agree with TRBD1. Trimming took 7 bases from V and 4 from J; bases not matched to a gene: 2. Germline CDR1 reads WNHNN; CDR2 reads SYGVQD (reference sequence). The CDR3 extends over 12 amino acids. CDR3 bases: TGCGCCAGCAAAGGGACAGGCTATGGCTACACCTTC. Translated, it gives CASKGTGYGYTF.

This clonotype came up many times. J is TRBJ1-5 and V is TRBV20-1, with D uncertain. Germline CDR1 DFQATT, CDR2 SNEGSKA (reference sequence). This CDR3 has 13 residues. V was clipped by 2 bases and J by 5 bases, with 10 bases between them. Here the CDR3 reads CSARKERDQPQHF. The DNA for the CDR3 is TGCAGTGCTAGAAAGGAGCGGGATCAGCCCCAGCATTTT.

Only a few counts were recorded for this clonotype. The rearrangement joins TRBV5-5 to TRBJ1-5; 7 nucleotides align to TRBD1. The length of the CDR3 is 14 residues. The V and J ends lost 3 bases and 4 bases, in that order; junction bases with no gene match: 4. The germline CDR1 and CDR2 sequences are SGHKS and YYEKEE (reference sequence). The CDR3 protein is CASSSDRSNQPQHF. In DNA form, the CDR3 reads TGTGCCAGCAGCTCGGACAGGTCGAATCAGCCCCAGCATTTT.

Ten or more counts support this clonotype. V usage is TRBV27 and J usage is TRBJ2-7, with D possibly matching TRBD2 (5 bases). The CDR3 spans 12 residues. CDR1 and CDR2 (germline): MNHEY, SMNVEV (reference sequence). The V and J ends lost 5 bases and 4 bases respectively, with 9 bases between them. The CDR3 nucleotides are TGTGCCAGCAGTGGACTCCCGTACGAGCAGTACTTC. Its protein product is CASSGLPYEQYF.

This clonotype showed up many times. This rearrangement joins TRBV6-6 to TRBJ1-4, with D tentatively TRBD1 (5 bases). Germline V gene data show CDR1 as MNHNY and CDR2 as SVGAGI (reference sequence). The CDR3 totals 14 residues. Trimming left V 7 bases short and J 5 bases short, with 14 bases between. The CDR3 DNA is TGTGCCAGCACCCCCAGGGACCCAAATGAAAAACTGTTTTTT. Its protein product is CASTPRDPNEKLFF.

This clonotype was recorded many times. The chain uses TRBV5-1 and TRBJ1-2, with D possibly matching TRBD1 (5 bases). The CDR3 runs 14 residues. From germline, CDR1 is SGHRS and CDR2 YFSETQ. Trimming left V 2 bases short and J 2 bases short, with 10 bases between. CDR3 sequence (DNA): TGCGCCAGCAGCTTAAACGGGGCGAACTATGGCTACACCTTC. It is translated as CASSLNGANYGYTF.

This clonotype was seen ten or more times. This chain connects TRBV5-8 to TRBJ2-6; D possibly corresponds to TRBD2 (6 bases). From germline, CDR1 is SGHTS and CDR2 YDEGEE. V shed 2 bases and J shed 0 bases, with 6 bases lying between them. The CDR3 length is 15 residues. In nucleotides, the CDR3 is TGTGCCAGCAGCTTCGGGAGCTCTGGGGCCAACGTCCTGACTTTC. Its translation: CASSFGSSGANVLTF.

The table lists this clonotype with many counts. The CDR3 spells CASSQDEAGGPYEQYF. For the CDR3, the DNA is TGCGCCAGCAGCCAAGATGAGGCGGGGGGGCCATACGAGCAGTACTTC. The rearrangement links TRBV4-1 to TRBJ2-7; 9 bases align to TRBD2. There are 16 residues in the CDR3. With V trimmed by 0 bases and J by 4 bases, 7 bases remained unmatched. CDR1 is MGHRA, CDR2 YSYEKL, per germline.

The chain couples TRBV3-1 to TRBJ2-3; tentative D call: TRBD1 (5 bases). There are 14 residues in the CDR3. V was pared by 4 bases and J by 0 bases, with 8 bases between. The germline gives CDR1 LGHDT, CDR2 YNNKEL (reference sequence). CDR3 bases: TGTGCCAGCAGCCTCGACAGCAGCACAGATACGCAGTATTTT. Protein: CASSLDSSTDTQYF.

In its sample, this clonotype was seen many times. The J gene is TRBJ2-5, the V gene TRBV30; D remains unclear. Trimming removed 0 bases at V and 4 bases at J, with 6 bases between. Germline-derived CDR1 and CDR2 are GTSNPN and SVGIG (reference sequence). The CDR3 consists of 12 residues. The CDR3 here is CAWSVEIETQYF. The CDR3 region has the DNA TGTGCCTGGAGTGTAGAGATAGAGACCCAGTACTTC.

This clonotype was picked up many times. This chain connects TRBV7-8 to TRBJ1-1; D remains ambiguous. Trimming left V 2 bases short and J 3 bases short, with 4 bases between. Germline loops: CDR1 SGHVS, CDR2 FQNEAQ. This CDR3 is 12 amino acids long. The CDR3 is CASSLMDTEAFF. CDR3 sequence (DNA): TGTGCCAGCAGCTTAATGGACACTGAAGCTTTCTTT.

The chain has TRBV20-1 and TRBJ1-2, with a tentative D call TRBD1 (5 bases). The CDR3 has 12 amino acids. Per germline, CDR1 DFQATT and CDR2 SNEGSKA (reference sequence). Deletions cut 5 bases from V and 5 bases from J, with 12 bases between. The CDR3 bases are TGCAGTGCTTGGCCGGGGGGATATGGCTACACCTTC. It codes for CSAWPGGYGYTF.

This clonotype was detected many times. This CDR3 is CASSPRGSMNTEAFF. DNA for the CDR3: TGTGCCAGCAGCCCGCGGGGGTCCATGAACACTGAAGCTTTCTTT. The chain employs TRBV12-3 or TRBV12-4 and TRBJ1-1; D is perhaps TRBD1 (5 bases). The V end lost 6 bases, the J end lost 0 bases, and 14 bases lay between the germline ends. The CDR3 covers 15 residues.

The sample holds many counts of this clonotype. The chain employs TRBV7-9 and TRBJ2-7; D remains unclear. The length of the CDR3 is 13 residues. With 5 bases removed from V and 0 bases from J, the gap between germline ends came to 8 bases. Germline values: CDR1 SEHNR, CDR2 FQNEAQ (reference sequence). CDR3 nucleotides: TGTGCCAGCAGCCTGGGTCTCTCCTACGAGCAGTACTTC. Its protein is CASSLGLSYEQYF.

There are many counts of this clonotype. The rearrangement uses TRBV3-1 and TRBJ2-1, with 9 bases fitting TRBD2. The trim removed 3 bases at V and 10 bases at J, leaving 19 bases unmatched. CDR1 is LGHDT, CDR2 YNNKEL, per germline (reference sequence). This CDR3 has 18 amino acids. In DNA, the CDR3 is TGTGCCAGCAGCCACTCCCAGGCCATAGCGGGGGTCCACCGGGAGCAGTTCTTC. It translates to CASSHSQAIAGVHREQFF.

This clonotype is categorized as medium-sized (0.01 to 0.1%). The chain uses TRBV5-1 and TRBJ2-7, with D possibly matching TRBD2 (7 bases). CDR1 is SGHRS, CDR2 YFSETQ, per germline. Trimming left V 1 base short and J 6 bases short, with 20 bases between. The CDR3 runs to 16 residues. CDR3: CASSLWGGASSGEQYF. DNA for the CDR3: TGCGCCAGCAGCTTGTGGGGGGGCGCGTCGAGTGGCGAGCAGTACTTC.

V usage is TRBV19 and J usage is TRBJ2-1, with 7 bases aligning to TRBD1. Germline V gene lookup returns CDR1 LNHDA and CDR2 SQIVND (reference sequence). The length of the CDR3 is 16 residues. J gave up 4 bases and V 2 bases, and 8 bases lay outside the gene matches. CDR3 nucleotides: TGTGCCAGTAGTATAACCCGGGACAGCGAATACAATGAGCAGTTCTTC. Translating it yields CASSITRDSEYNEQFF.

V gene TRBV18 combines with J gene TRBJ2-3, with 11 bases lining up with TRBD1. The V and J ends lost 6 bases and 4 bases, in that order; junction bases with no gene match: 9. The CDR3 loop spans 16 amino acids. In germline, CDR1 is KGHSH, CDR2 LQKENI. The CDR3 DNA reads as TGTGCCAGCTCGGACAGGACAGGGGGCACGGCAGATACGCAGTATTTT. Its protein product is CASSDRTGGTADTQYF.

This clonotype showed up just a few times. DNA for the CDR3: TGTGCCAGCAGTGACTGGACAGGGGGCCCAGATACGCAGTATTTT. This sequence encodes CASSDWTGGPDTQYF. This chain links TRBV6-1 with TRBJ2-3; 11 positions agree with TRBD1. Trimming removed 3 bases from V and 4 bases from J; junction bases left unmatched: 3. The CDR3 is made up of 15 amino acids. Germline V gene data show CDR1 as MNHNS and CDR2 as SASEGT.

This clonotype was observed at least ten times. The V gene is TRBV24-1, the J gene TRBJ2-3; D is tentatively TRBD1 or TRBD2 (5 bases each). The CDR3 is 15 residues long. CDR1 and CDR2 from the germline V gene are KGHDR and SFDVKD. V was cut by 0 bases and J by 2 bases, with 8 bases left in between. In DNA form, the CDR3 reads TGTGCCACCAGTGATTTGGGGGACCTCACAGATACGCAGTATTTT. Translated, it gives CATSDLGDLTDTQYF.

This clonotype was counted between two and nine times. The CDR3 reads CASSLVEGVNTEAFF. The CDR3 DNA sequence: TGTGCCAGCAGCTTAGTGGAGGGAGTGAACACTGAAGCTTTCTTT. The genes are TRBV11-2 and TRBJ1-1; D unclear. Between the trimmed V and J ends, which lost 1 base and 0 bases, there was a span of 9 bases. The CDR3 is 15 residues long. Germline CDR1 reads SGHAT; CDR2 reads FQNNGV.

This clonotype showed up many times. The chain combines TRBV5-6 with TRBJ2-7; TRBD1 matches at 8 bases. The germline V gene encodes CDR1 SGHDT and CDR2 YYEEEE. The junction had 5 bases not matched to a gene; V was cut back by 1 base and J by 2 bases. The CDR3 spans 15 residues. CDR3 coding DNA: TGTGCCAGCAGCTTGTACGGGACAGGACCCTACGAGCAGTACTTC. Translation gives CASSLYGTGPYEQYF.

This clonotype was recorded at least ten times. V is TRBV7-9 and J is TRBJ1-1; unclear D gene. The CDR3 is made up of 13 amino acids. Per germline, CDR1 SEHNR and CDR2 FQNEAQ (reference sequence). With 2 bases removed from V and 1 base from J, the gap between germline ends came to 5 bases. The CDR3, as DNA: TGTGCCAGCAGCTTACACGAGAACACTGAAGCTTTCTTT. Amino acid sequence: CASSLHENTEAFF.

Many counts were recorded for this clonotype. The CDR3 DNA reads TGTGCCAGCAGTTACTCGACAGGGGGCGCCTATGGCTACACCTTC. It is translated as CASSYSTGGAYGYTF. J is TRBJ1-2 and V is TRBV6-5, with 10 bases aligning to TRBD1. The CDR3 covers 15 residues. Per germline, CDR1 MNHEY and CDR2 SVGAGI. Trimming cost V 0 bases and J 4 bases; bases outside gene matches: 2.

This clonotype occurred many times. The chain combines TRBV21-1 with TRBJ2-5; TRBD1 reflects the table's D call only, with no check against the DNA. TRBV21-1 is flagged as a pseudogene. This CDR3 has 13 residues. CDR3 protein: CATHGASRQTQYF. The CDR3 region has the DNA TGTGCCACCCACGGGGCCTCTAGGCAGACCCAGTACTTC.

This clonotype was seen repeatedly, ten times or more. This chain joins TRBV10-3 and TRBJ1-4; the match to TRBD1 covers 10 bases. Germline V CDR1 and CDR2: ENHRY, SYGVKD. After removal of 2 bases from V and 8 bases from J, the junction contained 8 bases not matched to a gene. CDR3 length equals 16 residues. CDR3 region: CAISEPHGTGDEKLFF. The DNA for the CDR3 is TGTGCCATCAGTGAGCCGCACGGGACAGGGGACGAAAAACTGTTTTTT.

The chain carries TRBV5-6 and TRBJ2-7; D is unresolved. Trimming left V 0 bases short and J 3 bases short, with 4 bases between. The CDR3 totals 12 residues. Germline loops: CDR1 SGHDT, CDR2 YYEEEE. CDR3 amino acids: CASSLGNYEQYF. In DNA form, the CDR3 reads TGTGCCAGCAGCTTGGGAAACTACGAGCAGTACTTC.

This clonotype was recorded many times. This chain links TRBV20-1 with TRBJ2-5, with TRBD2 identical over 8 bases. Trimming cost V 7 bases and J 6 bases; bases outside gene matches: 7. Per the germline V gene, CDR1 is DFQATT and CDR2 is SNEGSKA (reference sequence). This CDR3 spans 12 amino acids. The CDR3 is CSVPTGGQTQYF. CDR3 bases: TGCAGTGTTCCGACGGGGGGGCAGACCCAGTACTTC.

This clonotype was detected ten times or more. J is TRBJ2-7 and V is TRBV5-1, with D perhaps TRBD1 or TRBD2 (5 bases each). V was cut by 0 bases and J by 4 bases, with 11 bases left in between. The germline V gene has CDR1 SGHRS and CDR2 YFSETQ. The CDR3 is 14 residues long. The CDR3 sequence: CASSLDGREYEQYF. The CDR3 nucleotides are TGCGCCAGCAGCTTGGATGGCAGGGAGTACGAGCAGTACTTC.

The sample holds many counts of this clonotype. The chain is built from TRBV18 and TRBJ2-6; tentative D call: TRBD1 (6 bases). The germline V and J ends were trimmed by 7 bases and 4 bases, with 11 bases remaining between them. From germline, CDR1 is KGHSH and CDR2 LQKENI. The CDR3 consists of 14 residues. The CDR3 nucleotides read TGTGCCAGCTTAACAGACAGGGGGGCCAACGTCCTGACTTTC. Its protein is CASLTDRGANVLTF. The whole variable domain, filled in from reference TRBV18 and TRBJ2-6, reads NAGVMQNPRHLVRRRGQEARLRCSPMKGHSHVYWYRQLPEEGLKFMVYLQKENIIDESGMPKERFSAEFPKEGPSILRIQQVVRGDSAAYFCASLTDRGANVLTFGAGSRLTVL.

This clonotype was detected many times. V usage is TRBV5-1 and J usage is TRBJ1-4, with TRBD1 as a possible D gene (5 bases). Germline V gene sequence: CDR1 SGHRS, CDR2 YFSETQ. The CDR3 totals 14 residues. Trimming removed 1 base from V and 7 bases from J, with 11 bases in between. CDR3 nucleotides: TGCGCCAGCAGCTTGTTGGGGGTCGGTGAAAAACTGTTTTTT. Translating it yields CASSLLGVGEKLFF.